These 27 T cell receptor beta chains were all obtained from the same sample, sequenced in a study of regulatory T cells in long-lasting Graves disease. Construction of the TCR beta libraries employed iRepertoire HTBI primers in conjunction with Arm-PCR of CDR3 regions. TCRdb re-derived calls from the multiplex PCR reads in MiXCR, one entry per CDR3 protein. Here the sample spans 350,000 to 450,000 distinct CDR3 sequences, roughly 20% being singletons. As to time point: persistent/refractory GD, antithyroid drugs over 5 years with positive TRAb. Researchers made the TCR library from RNA that was extracted from PBMCs. Specimen: peripheral blood mononuclear cells (PBMCs), collected when the disease was refractory, from a patient treated with antithyroid drugs. Receptors originate from a woman in her 40s with Graves disease.

This clonotype was recorded at least ten times. The CDR3 sequence is CASSGLAGGSNQETQYF. For the CDR3, the DNA is TGTGCCAGCAGTGGGCTAGCGGGAGGCTCGAACCAAGAGACCCAGTACTTC. The V call is TRBV28, the J call TRBJ2-5; 11 nucleotides align to TRBD2. Trimming took 5 bases from V and 0 from J; bases not matched to a gene: 8. The CDR3 length is 17 residues. Germline V gives CDR1 MDHEN, CDR2 SYDVKM.

In this sample, this clonotype turned up a few times. The chain couples TRBV29-1 to TRBJ2-1; 9 nucleotides align to TRBD2. Trimming cost V 4 bases and J 9 bases; bases outside gene matches: 7. Germline CDR1 SQVTM, CDR2 ANQGSEA. This CDR3 spans 13 amino acids. The CDR3 nucleotides read TGCAGCGTTGTTGCGGGAGGGCTTACTGAGCAGTTCTTC. The encoded protein is CSVVAGGLTEQFF.

As to this clonotype: This likely comes from a read error, as the CDR3 has no conserved phenylalanine or tryptophan at its end. The DNA is left out, because the CDR3 cannot be placed on it with certainty; the CDR3 is given as TCRdb lists it. The chain is built from TRBV5-1 and TRBJ2-3. The CDR3 is 14 residues long, ends included. Germline V gene data show CDR1 as SGHRS and CDR2 as YFSETQ. This CDR3 reads CASSGGKYTDTQCI.

The rearrangement joins TRBV27 to TRBJ1-1, with a weak D call TRBD1 (5 bases). The V end lost 5 bases, the J end lost 4 bases, and 17 bases lay between the germline ends. Germline V gene data show CDR1 as MNHEY and CDR2 as SMNVEV (reference sequence). This CDR3 has 15 amino acids. The CDR3 DNA is TGTGCCAGCAGTCCACTCGTTCAGGGTTTCACTGAAGCTTTCTTT. Its translation: CASSPLVQGFTEAFF.

The J gene is TRBJ2-2, the V gene TRBV7-2; tentatively, D is TRBD2 (6 bases). The germline V and J ends were trimmed by 5 bases and 3 bases, with 16 bases remaining between them. CDR1 is SGHTA, CDR2 FQGNSA, per germline. This CDR3 comprises 16 residues. CDR3 in amino acids: CASSRDGGKYTGELFF. The CDR3 nucleotides read TGTGCCAGCAGCCGCGACGGGGGTAAATACACCGGGGAGCTGTTTTTT.

The V gene is TRBV27, the J gene TRBJ1-1; TRBD1 might be the D (5 bases). Between the trimmed V and J ends, which lost 3 bases and 3 bases, there was a span of 14 bases. Germline CDR1 and CDR2: MNHEY and SMNVEV (reference sequence). This CDR3 is 15 amino acids long. Written as DNA, the CDR3 is TGTGCCAGCAGTTTCGCGACAGCTACTCACACTGAAGCTTTCTTT. Translation: CASSFATATHTEAFF.

This clonotype appeared a few times. This chain joins TRBV6-2 or TRBV6-3 and TRBJ2-7; 7 nucleotides line up with TRBD1. The CDR3 spans 16 residues. Germline V CDR1 and CDR2: MNHEY, SVGEGT. The V and J ends lost 3 bases and 9 bases, in that order; junction bases with no gene match: 17. The CDR3 DNA follows: TGTGCCAGCAGTTATTCCTCCGGGACAGCCAGTATGGGGCAGTACTTC. Encoded protein: CASSYSSGTASMGQYF.

In this sample, this clonotype turned up a few times. This chain uses TRBV27 with TRBJ2-6; D remains ambiguous. Germline loops: CDR1 MNHEY, CDR2 SMNVEV (reference sequence). V was shortened by 5 bases and J by 0 bases, with 11 bases between the two germline ends. The length of the CDR3 is 16 residues. Here the CDR3 DNA reads TGTGCCAGCAGTCTCCTATGGCTCTCTGGGGCCAACGTCCTGACTTTC. The encoded protein is CASSLLWLSGANVLTF.

The V gene is TRBV28, the J gene TRBJ2-7; TRBD2 matches 15 bases. Trimming at V came to 1 base and at J to 6 bases, leaving 7 bases not matched to a gene. Per the germline V gene, CDR1 is MDHEN and CDR2 is SYDVKM. The length of the CDR3 is 17 residues. CDR3 in amino acids: CASSLSRTSGRVSEQYF. The CDR3 DNA reads TGTGCCAGCAGTTTATCCCGGACTAGCGGGAGGGTAAGCGAGCAGTACTTC.

This clonotype was seen repeatedly, ten times or more. The CDR3 DNA sequence: TGTGCCGGACAAAACACTGAAGCTTTCTTT. It encodes CAGQNTEAFF. This chain connects TRBV6-2 or TRBV6-3 to TRBJ1-1, with D perhaps TRBD1 (5 bases). The length of the CDR3 is 10 residues. Germline V gene lookup returns CDR1 MNHEY and CDR2 SVGEGT. V was cut by 11 bases and J by 2 bases, with 6 bases left in between.

The J gene is TRBJ2-2, the V gene TRBV5-8, with no clear D. The V gene lost 2 bases and the J gene lost 7 bases, with 15 bases spanning the gap. Germline CDR1 reads SGHTS; CDR2 reads YDEGEE. The CDR3 consists of 15 residues. CDR3 nucleotides: TGTGCCAGCAGCTTTTTCAGAAGGCGGAGCGGGGAGCTGTTTTTT. It specifies CASSFFRRRSGELFF.

The chain recombines TRBV29-1 with TRBJ1-2, with TRBD1 matching 8 bases. The germline CDR1 and CDR2 sequences are SQVTM and ANQGSEA. V shed 4 bases and J 8 bases; nucleotides not matched to a gene: 6. The CDR3 length is 12 residues. The CDR3 sequence: CSVGTGLAGYTF. The CDR3 region has the DNA TGCAGCGTTGGGACAGGGCTGGCCGGCTACACCTTC.

This clonotype was observed at least ten times. The genes are TRBV16 and TRBJ1-5; no definite D call. The CDR3 has 12 amino acids. From germline, CDR1 is KGHSY and CDR2 FQNENV. With 4 bases removed from V and 4 bases from J, the gap between germline ends came to 5 bases. CDR3 in DNA: TGTGCCAGCAGCCCGAAAAATCAGCCCCAGCATTTT. Translation: CASSPKNQPQHF.

This clonotype showed up just a few times. The J gene is TRBJ1-2, the V gene TRBV19, with D uncertain. The V gene's germline CDR1 is LNHDA and CDR2 SQIVND (reference sequence). V was pared by 7 bases and J by 3 bases, with 18 bases between. This CDR3 comprises 15 residues. The DNA of the CDR3 is TGTGCCAGTACCCCGAGGGCCGGGAGAGACTATGGCTACACCTTC. Residues: CASTPRAGRDYGYTF.

The V and J genes are TRBV29-1 and TRBJ2-7; the D gene could be TRBD1 or TRBD2 (7 bases each). This CDR3 is built from 16 residues. Germline-derived CDR1 and CDR2 are SQVTM and ANQGSEA. V was clipped by 4 bases and J by 9 bases, with 28 bases between them. Here the CDR3 reads CSVAPQGGELRHGQYF. Here the CDR3 DNA reads TGCAGCGTTGCGCCTCAGGGGGGGGAACTGAGGCACGGGCAGTACTTC.

This clonotype was seen at least ten times. The V call is TRBV2, the J call TRBJ2-5; 13 nucleotides agree with TRBD2. The CDR3 length is 15 residues. Germline values: CDR1 SNHLY, CDR2 FYNNEI. V trimming: 5 bases; J trimming: 5 bases; junction bases outside the gene matches: 5. The CDR3 nucleotides read TGTGCCAGCAGTACGGGACTAGCGGGATGGGAGACCCAGTACTTC. This encodes CASSTGLAGWETQYF.

The chain combines TRBV7-2 with TRBJ2-7; D is possibly TRBD2 (6 bases). Germline CDR1 SGHTA, CDR2 FQGNSA. This CDR3 is built from 15 residues. V gave up 3 bases and J gave up 1 base, with 13 bases separating them. CDR3 bases: TGTGCCAGCAGCTTTGGTAGCGGATTTTCCTACGAGCAGTACTTC. It specifies CASSFGSGFSYEQYF.

V gene TRBV11-1 combines with J gene TRBJ2-1; D may be TRBD2 (5 bases). The V end lost 3 bases, the J end lost 8 bases, and 11 bases lay between the germline ends. Germline V lookup: CDR1 SGHAT, CDR2 FQDESV (reference sequence). CDR3 length equals 13 residues. Here the CDR3 DNA reads TGTGCCAGCAGCTTGCTCCCGGAGGATGAGCAGTTCTTC. This translates into CASSLLPEDEQFF.

The rearrangement uses TRBV5-1 and TRBJ2-2; D unresolved. Germline V gives CDR1 SGHRS, CDR2 YFSETQ. The germline V and J ends were trimmed by 1 base and 6 bases, with 13 bases remaining between them. The CDR3 spans 15 residues. CDR3 protein: CASSLSLGFAGELFF. The CDR3 DNA is TGCGCCAGCAGCTTGTCTCTCGGTTTTGCCGGGGAGCTGTTTTTT. Complete variable domain (other parts from reference TRBV5-1 and TRBJ2-2): KAGVTQTPRYLIKTRGQQVTLSCSPISGHRSVSWYQQTPGQGLQFLFEYFSETQRNKGNFPGRFSGRQFSNSRSEMNVSTLELGDSALYLCASSLSLGFAGELFFGEGSRLTVL.

This clonotype has only a few counts. The chain is built from TRBV19 and TRBJ1-5; TRBD1 agrees at 8 bases. The CDR3 length is 16 residues. Trimming cost V 7 bases and J 4 bases; bases outside gene matches: 12. CDR1 is LNHDA and CDR2 is SQIVND in the germline V gene (reference sequence). The CDR3 coding sequence is TGTGCCAGTACCGTCGCAGGGGGCGCGTCTAATCAGCCCCAGCATTTT. It specifies CASTVAGGASNQPQHF.

The rearrangement uses TRBV5-1 and TRBJ1-4; D is unresolved. Trimming removed 5 bases from V and 7 bases from J, with 3 bases in between. The V gene's germline CDR1 is SGHRS and CDR2 YFSETQ. The CDR3 is 10 amino acids. The CDR3 loop reads CASSCEKLFF. CDR3 nucleotide sequence: TGCGCCAGCAGTTGTGAAAAACTGTTTTTT. The full variable domain, rest sourced from reference TRBV5-1 and TRBJ1-4, is KAGVTQTPRYLIKTRGQQVTLSCSPISGHRSVSWYQQTPGQGLQFLFEYFSETQRNKGNFPGRFSGRQFSNSRSEMNVSTLELGDSALYLCASSCEKLFFGSGTQLSVL.

This clonotype was seen only a few times. V is TRBV7-2 and J is TRBJ2-7, with D possibly TRBD1 on 5 matching bases. Germline CDR1 SGHTA, CDR2 FQGNSA. V was shortened by 0 bases and J by 2 bases, with 14 bases between the two germline ends. The CDR3 consists of 16 residues. CDR3 protein: CASSLASADNAYEQYF. The CDR3 region has the DNA TGTGCCAGCAGCTTAGCGAGCGCGGACAACGCCTACGAGCAGTACTTC.

Only a few counts were recorded for this clonotype. The chain joins TRBV2 to TRBJ1-4; D might be TRBD1 (5 bases). Trimming cost V 6 bases and J 0 bases, with 11 bases left between them. The CDR3 is 15 residues long. Looked up from germline, CDR1 is SNHLY and CDR2 is FYNNEI. CDR3 coding DNA: TGTGCCAGCAGGGACACCTTTGCAACTAATGAAAAACTGTTTTTT. This encodes CASRDTFATNEKLFF.

The chain carries TRBV2 and TRBJ1-5; a weak D match, TRBD1 (5 bases). This CDR3 region has 15 residues. The V and J ends lost 4 bases and 2 bases respectively, with 12 bases between them. The germline V gene encodes CDR1 SNHLY and CDR2 FYNNEI. The CDR3 DNA follows: TGTGCCAGCAGTGCCGGGCAGGGTGGCAATCAGCCCCAGCATTTT. Translating it yields CASSAGQGGNQPQHF.

V and J are TRBV20-1 and TRBJ2-5; D possibly corresponds to TRBD1 (5 bases). CDR3 length equals 14 residues. Per the germline V gene, CDR1 is DFQATT and CDR2 is SNEGSKA (reference sequence). V was cut by 6 bases and J by 2 bases, with 16 bases left in between. The DNA for the CDR3 is TGCAGTGCCGCTCTCCCAGGGAAACAAGAGACCCAGTACTTC. Protein: CSAALPGKQETQYF.

Ten or more counts support this clonotype. The chain uses TRBV12-3 or TRBV12-4 and TRBJ1-5; no reliable D call. This CDR3 is built from 14 residues. Trimming stripped 5 bases from V and 5 bases from J, with 13 bases between. The CDR3 region has the DNA TGTGCCAGCAGTCCCAAAGGGCCGGATCAGCCCCAGCATTTT. Protein product: CASSPKGPDQPQHF.

This clonotype occurred a few times. The chain employs TRBV5-6 and TRBJ2-2; maybe TRBD1 (6 bases). Germline loops: CDR1 SGHDT, CDR2 YYEEEE. The CDR3 sequence is 15 residues long. The V end was cut by 4 bases, the J end by 8 bases, with 18 bases between. This chain's CDR3 is CASSSRQVLTGELFF. In DNA, the CDR3 is TGTGCCAGCAGCAGCAGACAGGTCTTGACGGGGGAGCTGTTTTTT.